The 29 T cell receptor beta chains given below trace back to one sample, sequenced in a study of blood T cell repertoires in COVID-19. Assay: immunoSEQ multiplex PCR; the TCRdb copy retains only in-frame clones and omits some. The data contain 250,000 or so clones, approximately 92% of them seen just once; the ten biggest clones take up 3.5% to 5.5%. The sample comprised peripheral blood. These receptors were collected from a middle-aged woman who had recovered from COVID-19.

The rearrangement uses TRBV27 and TRBJ1-2; D perhaps matches TRBD1 (6 bases). The CDR3 runs to 12 residues. The ends were cut back, 4 bases at V and 8 bases at J, with 11 bases in the middle. The germline gives CDR1 MNHEY, CDR2 SMNVEV (reference sequence). The DNA of the CDR3 is TGTGCCAGCAGTTCCCCAGGGGAAGGCTACACCTTC. Translated: CASSSPGEGYTF.

V and J are TRBV28 and TRBJ1-2; 8 nucleotides agree with TRBD1. This CDR3 is built from 12 residues. The V gene's germline CDR1 is MDHEN and CDR2 SYDVKM. The V and J ends lost 6 bases and 6 bases, in that order; junction bases with no gene match: 3. The CDR3 here is CASSGQGDGYTF. The CDR3 DNA sequence: TGTGCCAGCAGCGGACAGGGTGATGGCTACACCTTC.

CDR3 in DNA: TGCGCCAGCAGCCCGACGCTAGGGGGTGGAAACACCATATATTTT. Translation: CASSPTLGGGNTIYF. The chain links TRBV4-1 to TRBJ1-3, with D possibly TRBD1 on 6 matching bases. There are 15 residues in the CDR3. V lost 4 bases, J lost 3 bases, and 13 bases lay in between. CDR1 is MGHRA and CDR2 is YSYEKL in the germline V gene.

This rearrangement joins TRBV10-1 to TRBJ2-1; perhaps TRBD1 as D (5 bases). Germline V gene data show CDR1 as WNHNN and CDR2 as SYGVQD (reference sequence). V dropped 0 bases and J dropped 8 bases, with 11 bases sitting between them. This CDR3 region has 14 residues. The CDR3 nucleotides read TGCGCCAGCAGTGAGTCAGGGGCTAGTGATGAGCAGTTCTTC. Translating gives CASSESGASDEQFF.

The chain carries TRBV19 and TRBJ2-7, with TRBD2 as a possible D gene (5 bases). V was shortened by 4 bases and J by 6 bases, with 10 bases between the two germline ends. This CDR3 has 12 amino acids. Germline-derived CDR1 and CDR2 are LNHDA and SQIVND (reference sequence). The chain's CDR3 is CASSTPGSEQYF. CDR3 in DNA: TGTGCCAGTAGTACGCCGGGGAGCGAGCAGTACTTC.

The sample holds one count of this clone. This chain connects TRBV19 to TRBJ2-6; possibly TRBD1 for D (5 bases). This CDR3 is built from 17 residues. Trimming left V 10 bases short and J 2 bases short, with 21 bases between. Germline V gene lookup returns CDR1 LNHDA and CDR2 SQIVND (reference sequence). Here the CDR3 reads CATTSDDRPAGANVLTF. CDR3 in DNA: TGTGCCACCACCTCGGACGACAGACCTGCTGGGGCCAACGTCCTGACTTTC. Variable domain in full (rest from reference TRBV19 and TRBJ2-6): DGGITQSPKYLFRKEGQNVTLSCEQNLNHDAMYWYRQDPGQGLRLIYYSQIVNDFQKGDIAEGYSVSREKKESFPLTVTSAQKNPTAFYLCATTSDDRPAGANVLTFGAGSRLTVL.

V and J are TRBV12-3 or TRBV12-4 and TRBJ2-2; unclear D gene. The ends were cut back, 6 bases at V and 13 bases at J, with 15 bases in the middle. CDR3 size: 12 residues. CDR3 loop: CASSFDGSGLFF. DNA for the CDR3: TGTGCCAGCAGCTTTGACGGCTCAGGGCTGTTTTTT.

The chain links TRBV7-9 to TRBJ1-2; D not resolved. Trimming took 3 bases from V and 1 from J, leaving 12 bases between them. CDR1 is SEHNR, CDR2 FQNEAQ, per germline (reference sequence). This CDR3 is built from 15 residues. As DNA, the CDR3 is TGTGCCAGCAGCTTCTCCATGACTTATAACTATGGCTACACCTTC. It yields the protein CASSFSMTYNYGYTF.

The rearrangement joins TRBV30 to TRBJ1-5; D not resolved. V was trimmed by 1 base and J by 6 bases, leaving 10 bases between them. The CDR3 is made up of 13 amino acids. Germline-derived CDR1 and CDR2 are GTSNPN and SVGIG (reference sequence). The DNA of the CDR3 is TGTGCCTGGAGTGACGGGCGGGGTCAGCCCCAGCATTTT. Protein sequence: CAWSDGRGQPQHF.

This rearrangement joins TRBV3-1 (or the pseudogene TRBV3-2) to TRBJ1-1; TRBD1 is a possible D gene (6 bases). V lost 4 bases, J lost 6 bases, and 15 bases lay in between. Germline lookup yields CDR1 LGHDT and CDR2 YNNKEL (reference sequence). The CDR3 has 14 amino acids. The CDR3 DNA sequence: TGTGCCAGCAGCCCCCTCAGGGGTATCGCTGAAGCTTTCTTT. Translated, it gives CASSPLRGIAEAFF.

The CDR3 nucleotides read TGTGCCAGCAGCCCAAGGACAGGGGGCGGAAACAATGAGCAGTTCTTC. It yields the protein CASSPRTGGGNNEQFF. This sequence joins TRBV7-6 and TRBJ2-1; the match to TRBD1 covers 11 bases. Germline V gene data show CDR1 as SGHVS and CDR2 as FNYEAQ. The CDR3 loop spans 16 amino acids. The V segment lost 5 bases and the J segment 5 bases; nucleotides outside the gene matches: 8.

The J gene is TRBJ2-1, the V gene TRBV5-1; D possibly corresponds to TRBD2 (6 bases). Trimming took 0 bases from V and 2 from J, leaving 9 bases between them. The CDR3 covers 15 residues. Germline V lookup: CDR1 SGHRS, CDR2 YFSETQ. This CDR3 is CASSLGLGTYNEQFF. The CDR3 DNA reads as TGCGCCAGCAGCTTGGGACTAGGGACCTACAATGAGCAGTTCTTC.

Written as DNA, the CDR3 is TGTGCCAGCTCACTCAGCCTGGACAGACAGCCCCAGCATTTT. Residues: CASSLSLDRQPQHF. This rearrangement joins TRBV18 to TRBJ1-5; weak D call: TRBD1 (6 bases). The CDR3 runs 14 residues. From germline, CDR1 is KGHSH and CDR2 LQKENI. Trimming cost V 4 bases and J 7 bases, with 14 bases left between them.

The genes are TRBV2 and TRBJ2-5; TRBD2 matches 13 bases. CDR1 and CDR2 from the germline V gene are SNHLY and FYNNEI. This CDR3 region has 16 residues. V shed 4 bases, J shed 2 bases, and the junction held 4 bases outside the gene matches. The chain's CDR3 is CASSARLAGGQETQYF. CDR3 DNA sequence: TGTGCCAGCAGTGCTCGACTAGCGGGGGGACAAGAGACCCAGTACTTC.

The chain employs TRBV9 and TRBJ1-6; 9 bases line up with TRBD1. The CDR3 is made up of 15 amino acids. Looked up from germline, CDR1 is SGDLS and CDR2 is YYNGEE. The V segment lost 1 base and the J segment 8 bases; nucleotides outside the gene matches: 4. The CDR3 nucleotides are TGTGCCAGCAGCGTATCGGGACAGGGCGATTCACCCCTCCACTTT. Its protein product is CASSVSGQGDSPLHF. Full variable domain (remainder filled in from reference TRBV9 and TRBJ1-6): DSGVTQTPKHLITATGQRVTLRCSPRSGDLSVYWYQQSLDQGLQFLIQYYNGEERAKGNILERFSAQQFPDLHSELNLSSLELGDSALYFCASSVSGQGDSPLHFGNGTRLTVT.

This chain uses TRBV6-5 with TRBJ1-2, with D perhaps TRBD1 (6 bases). This CDR3 spans 15 amino acids. Trimming stripped 5 bases from V and 8 bases from J, with 21 bases between. CDR1 is MNHEY, CDR2 SVGAGI, per germline. The CDR3 DNA follows: TGTGCCAGCAGTACGATTTTCACAGGGTCGGGAGGCTACACCTTC. It is translated as CASSTIFTGSGGYTF.

The chain has TRBV30 and TRBJ1-3; D might be TRBD1 (6 bases). This CDR3 has 14 amino acids. The V gene lost 5 bases and the J gene lost 4 bases, with 15 bases spanning the gap. Germline CDR1 and CDR2: GTSNPN and SVGIG (reference sequence). CDR3 sequence reads: CAWEFGQNGNTIYF. DNA of the CDR3: TGTGCCTGGGAGTTCGGACAGAACGGAAACACCATATATTTT.

The chain carries TRBV5-1 and TRBJ2-7; 8 bases are a match to TRBD1. J was trimmed by 3 bases and V by 0 bases; bases with no gene match: 5. In germline, CDR1 is SGHRS, CDR2 YFSETQ. The CDR3 is made up of 15 amino acids. CDR3 sequence: CASSLGGTGGYEQYF. In DNA, the CDR3 is TGCGCCAGCAGCTTGGGAGGGACAGGAGGCTACGAGCAGTACTTC.

This clone was found once. The J gene is TRBJ2-7, the V gene TRBV7-7, with 10 bases that match TRBD1. Unmatched junction bases numbered 7, after V lost 5 bases and J lost 3 bases. The V gene's germline CDR1 is SSHAT and CDR2 FNYEAQ (reference sequence). The CDR3 has 15 residues. The DNA of the CDR3 is TGTGCCAGCAGCCGAGGGACAGGGGATTTCTACGAGCAGTACTTC. Translating gives CASSRGTGDFYEQYF.

The genes are TRBV2 and TRBJ2-1, with 12 bases aligning to TRBD2. Trimming took 4 bases from V and 5 from J; bases not matched to a gene: 12. Germline V gene sequence: CDR1 SNHLY, CDR2 FYNNEI. This CDR3 comprises 18 residues. The CDR3: CASSGFGIGLAGNNEQFF. The CDR3 nucleotides read TGTGCCAGCAGTGGCTTTGGGATTGGACTAGCGGGAAACAATGAGCAGTTCTTC. Drawing the rest from reference TRBV2 and TRBJ2-1, the complete variable domain is EPEVTQTPSHQVTQMGQEVILRCVPISNHLYFYWYRQILGQKVEFLVSFYNNEISEKSEIFDDQFSVERPDGSNFTLKIRSTKLEDSAMYFCASSGFGIGLAGNNEQFFGPGTRLTVL.

The chain uses TRBV18 and TRBJ2-1; D is ambiguous. The V and J ends lost 3 bases and 7 bases respectively, with 4 bases between them. Germline values: CDR1 KGHSH, CDR2 LQKENI. This CDR3 is 11 amino acids long. CDR3 bases: TGTGCCAGCTCACCCGGGAATGAGCAGTTCTTC. Residues: CASSPGNEQFF.

The CDR3 nucleotides read TGTGCCAGCCTGGCCGGGACTAGCGGCTCCTACGAGCAGTACGTC. Its translation is CASLAGTSGSYEQYV. The chain links TRBV2 to TRBJ2-7; 11 nucleotides agree with TRBD2. Trimming removed 8 bases from V and 0 bases from J; junction bases left unmatched: 6. The CDR3 extends over 15 amino acids. CDR1 is SNHLY, CDR2 FYNNEI, per germline.

V is TRBV2 and J is TRBJ1-3; weak D call: TRBD1 (6 bases). The V gene lost 3 bases and the J gene lost 0 bases, with 9 bases spanning the gap. The CDR3 length is 15 residues. Germline loops: CDR1 SNHLY, CDR2 FYNNEI. This chain's CDR3 is CASSDTGLSGNTIYF. For the CDR3, the DNA is TGTGCCAGCAGTGACACAGGGCTCTCTGGAAACACCATATATTTT.

This clone has just one count. The chain employs TRBV2 and TRBJ2-5, with a weak D call TRBD2 (6 bases). Trimming stripped 6 bases from V and 2 bases from J, with 22 bases between. Germline lookup yields CDR1 SNHLY and CDR2 FYNNEI. The CDR3 extends over 17 amino acids. Here the CDR3 DNA reads TGTGCCAGCAGCGCCGGGGGACGGCTGCGGGGACAAGAGACCCAGTACTTC. Its protein product is CASSAGGRLRGQETQYF.

The chain is built from TRBV6-5 and TRBJ2-5; a weak D match, TRBD2 (5 bases). V lost 5 bases to trimming and J lost 6 bases, with 19 bases between them. Germline CDR1 is MNHEY and CDR2 is SVGAGI. CDR3 length: 15 amino acids. The CDR3 coding sequence is TGTGCCAGCAGTAACCAACGTGGAGGCCTACAGACCCAGTACTTC. Translated: CASSNQRGGLQTQYF.

On this clone: One junction end does not reproduce the germline sequence, and a read error may be involved. In DNA form, the CDR3 reads TGTGCCTGGAGTGTACAGTCCCAACCAGTCTTC. This codes for CAWSVQSQPVF. This chain connects TRBV30 to TRBJ2-1; D gene unclear. This CDR3 contains 11 residues. CDR1 is GTSNPN, CDR2 SVGIG, per germline (reference sequence).

The genes are TRBV11-3 and TRBJ2-2, with D possibly being TRBD2 (6 bases). V dropped 2 bases and J dropped 6 bases, with 7 bases sitting between them. Germline assignment: CDR1 SGHNT and CDR2 YENEEA. This CDR3 has 13 residues. The CDR3 loop reads CASSLLASGELFF. In nucleotides, the CDR3 is TGTGCCAGCAGCTTACTAGCGTCCGGGGAGCTGTTTTTT.

The chain combines TRBV3-1 (or the pseudogene TRBV3-2) with TRBJ2-5; TRBD1 matches 8 bases. The CDR3 is 16 residues long. Trimming cost V 2 bases and J 1 base; bases outside gene matches: 6. Germline loops: CDR1 LGHDT, CDR2 YNNKEL (reference sequence). The CDR3 sequence is CASSQLGQGLQETQYF. In DNA form, the CDR3 reads TGTGCCAGCAGCCAACTCGGACAGGGCCTCCAAGAGACCCAGTACTTC.

The chain carries TRBV4-3 and TRBJ2-7; the D gene is possibly TRBD2 (6 bases). Trimming shortened V by 0 bases and J by 0 bases, and 18 bases separated the two germline ends. CDR1 is LGHNA and CDR2 is YSLEER in the germline V gene. The CDR3 runs 18 residues. DNA for the CDR3: TGCGCCAGCAGCCAAGACGCCAAGGATGGAGGGATCTCCTACGAGCAGTACGTC. Protein: CASSQDAKDGGISYEQYV.